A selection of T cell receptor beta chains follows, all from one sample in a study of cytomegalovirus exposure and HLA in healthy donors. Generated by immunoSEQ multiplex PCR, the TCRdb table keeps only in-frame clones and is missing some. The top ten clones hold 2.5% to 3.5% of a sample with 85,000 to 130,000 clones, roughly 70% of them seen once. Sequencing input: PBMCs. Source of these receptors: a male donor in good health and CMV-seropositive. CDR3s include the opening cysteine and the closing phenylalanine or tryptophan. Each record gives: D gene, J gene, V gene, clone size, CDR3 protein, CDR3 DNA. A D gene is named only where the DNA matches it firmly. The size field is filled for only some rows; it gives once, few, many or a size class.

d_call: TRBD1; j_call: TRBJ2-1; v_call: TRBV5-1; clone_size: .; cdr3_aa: CASSLGTGEAFDFDEQFF; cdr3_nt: TGCGCCAGCAGCTTGGGGACAGGGGAAGCCTTCGATTTTGATGAGCAGTTCTTC
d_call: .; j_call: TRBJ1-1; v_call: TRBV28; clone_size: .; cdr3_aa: CASSGTMNTEAFF; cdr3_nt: TGTGCCAGCAGCGGTACGATGAACACTGAAGCTTTCTTT
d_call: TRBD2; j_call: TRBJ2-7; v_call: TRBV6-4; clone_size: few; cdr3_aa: CASRRRTSAYEQYF; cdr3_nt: TGTGCCAGCAGGAGAAGGACTAGCGCCTACGAGCAGTACTTC
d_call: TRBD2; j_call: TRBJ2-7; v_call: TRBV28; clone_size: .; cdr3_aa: CASSHPGTSGGYEQYF; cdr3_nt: TGTGCCAGCAGCCACCCCGGGACTAGCGGGGGCTACGAGCAGTACTTC
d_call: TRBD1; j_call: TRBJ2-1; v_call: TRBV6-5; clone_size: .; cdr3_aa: CASSQTGAQFF; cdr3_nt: TGTGCCAGCAGCCAGACAGGGGCCCAGTTCTTC
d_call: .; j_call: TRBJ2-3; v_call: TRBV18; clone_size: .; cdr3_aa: CASSTFRGSYDDTQYF; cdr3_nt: TGTGCCAGCTCAACCTTCCGGGGGAGCTACGACGATACGCAGTATTTT
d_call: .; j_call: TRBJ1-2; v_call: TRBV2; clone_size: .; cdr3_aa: CASSVSGRGGYYGYTF; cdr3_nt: TGTGCCAGCAGTGTCTCAGGTCGCGGAGGTTACTATGGCTACACCTTC
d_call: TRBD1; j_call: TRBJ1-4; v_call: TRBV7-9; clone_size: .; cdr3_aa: CASSLIGTGVGEKLFF; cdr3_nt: TGTGCCAGCAGCTTAATCGGTACAGGGGTAGGCGAAAAACTGTTTTTT
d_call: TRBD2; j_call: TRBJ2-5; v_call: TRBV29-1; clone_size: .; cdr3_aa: CSVGLAGETQYF; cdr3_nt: TGCAGCGTTGGACTAGCGGGGGAGACCCAGTACTTC
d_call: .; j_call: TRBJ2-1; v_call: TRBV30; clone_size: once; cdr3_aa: CAWSPLNEQFF; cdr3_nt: TGTGCCTGGAGTCCACTCAATGAGCAGTTCTTC
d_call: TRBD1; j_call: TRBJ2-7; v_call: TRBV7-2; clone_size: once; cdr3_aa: CASSPLAGGAYEQYF; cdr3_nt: TGTGCCAGCAGCCCCCTCGCAGGGGGTGCCTACGAGCAGTACTTC
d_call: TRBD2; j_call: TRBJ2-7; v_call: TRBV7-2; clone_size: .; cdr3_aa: CASSLSTGGYEQYF; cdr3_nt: TGTGCCAGCAGCTTATCCACGGGGGGTTACGAGCAGTACTTC
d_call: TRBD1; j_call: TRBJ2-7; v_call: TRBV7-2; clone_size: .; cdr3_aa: CASTTKGQGYEQYF; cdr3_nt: TGTGCCAGCACCACCAAAGGACAGGGCTACGAGCAGTACTTC
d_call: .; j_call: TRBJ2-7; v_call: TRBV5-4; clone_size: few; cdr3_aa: CASSLDLSSYEQYF; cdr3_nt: TGTGCCAGCAGCTTGGACCTGAGCTCCTACGAGCAGTACTTC
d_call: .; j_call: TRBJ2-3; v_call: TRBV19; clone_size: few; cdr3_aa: CASSDIGGTDTQYF; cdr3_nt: TGTGCCAGTAGCGATATCGGGGGTACAGATACGCAGTATTTT
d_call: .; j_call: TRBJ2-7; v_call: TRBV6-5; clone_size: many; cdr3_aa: CASSYLPGQSLEQYF; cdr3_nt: TGTGCCAGCAGTTACCTACCCGGACAGTCCCTCGAGCAGTACTTC
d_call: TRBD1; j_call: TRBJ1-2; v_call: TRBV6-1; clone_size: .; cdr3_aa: CASRSIWDRLTGYTF; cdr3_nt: TGTGCCAGCAGAAGTATTTGGGACAGGCTGACTGGCTACACCTTC
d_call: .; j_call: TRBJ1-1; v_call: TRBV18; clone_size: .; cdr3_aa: CASSLGRGGEAFF; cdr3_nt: TGTGCCAGCTCACTTGGCAGGGGCGGGGAAGCTTTCTTT
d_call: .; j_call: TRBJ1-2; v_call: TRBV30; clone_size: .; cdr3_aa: CAWNPRARAGGYPF; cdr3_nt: TGTGCCTGGAACCCCCGCGCAAGGGCGGGTGGCTACCCCTTC
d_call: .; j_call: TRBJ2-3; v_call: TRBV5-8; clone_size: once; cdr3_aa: CASSRDIRTDTQYF; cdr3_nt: TGTGCCAGCAGCAGGGACATCCGCACAGATACGCAGTATTTT
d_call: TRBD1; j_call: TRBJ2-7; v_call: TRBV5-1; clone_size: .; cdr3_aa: CASSLEGQAYEQYF; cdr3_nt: TGCGCCAGCAGCTTGGAGGGACAGGCCTACGAGCAGTACTTC
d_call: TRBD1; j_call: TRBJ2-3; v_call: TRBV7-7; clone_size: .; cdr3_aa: CASSPGQGVSDTQYF; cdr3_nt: TGTGCTAGCAGCCCCGGACAGGGTGTCTCAGATACGCAGTATTTT
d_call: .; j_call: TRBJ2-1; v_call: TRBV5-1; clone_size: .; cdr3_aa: CASSYRSGNNEQFF; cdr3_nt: TGCGCCAGCAGCTATAGATCCGGGAACAATGAGCAGTTCTTC
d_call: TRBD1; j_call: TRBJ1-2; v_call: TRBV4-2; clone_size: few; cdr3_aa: CASSQVLQGDYGYTF; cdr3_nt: TGTGCCAGCAGCCAGGTATTACAGGGGGATTATGGCTACACCTTC
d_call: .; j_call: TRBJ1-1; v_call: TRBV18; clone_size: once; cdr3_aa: CASSPPSSAEAFF; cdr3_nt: TGTGCCAGCTCACCACCGAGTTCCGCTGAAGCTTTCTTT
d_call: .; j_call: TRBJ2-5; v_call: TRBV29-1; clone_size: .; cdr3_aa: CSVVGGQETQYF; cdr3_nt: TGCAGCGTTGTTGGGGGGCAAGAGACCCAGTACTTC
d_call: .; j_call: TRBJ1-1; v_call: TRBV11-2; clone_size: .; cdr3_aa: CASSPQENTEAFF; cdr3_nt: TGTGCCAGCAGCCCCCAGGAGAACACTGAAGCTTTCTTT
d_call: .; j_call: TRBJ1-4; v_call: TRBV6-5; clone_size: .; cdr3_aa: CASSKRDGGGEKLFF; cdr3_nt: TGTGCCAGCAGCAAAAGAGACGGGGGAGGTGAAAAACTGTTTTTT
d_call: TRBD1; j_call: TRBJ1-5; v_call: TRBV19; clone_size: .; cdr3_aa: CASSRGTASNQPQHF; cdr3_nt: TGTGCCAGTAGTAGAGGGACAGCGAGCAATCAGCCCCAGCATTTT
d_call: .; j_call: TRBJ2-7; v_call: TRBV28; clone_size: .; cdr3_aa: CASSFSLSSYEQYF; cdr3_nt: TGTGCCAGCAGTTTCTCGTTATCCTCCTACGAGCAGTACTTC
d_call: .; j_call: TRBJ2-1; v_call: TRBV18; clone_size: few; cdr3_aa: CASSRDFSSYNEQFF; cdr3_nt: TGTGCCAGCTCCCGGGACTTTAGCTCCTACAATGAGCAGTTCTTC
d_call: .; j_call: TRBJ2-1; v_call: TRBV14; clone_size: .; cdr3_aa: CASSQENGGPGNEQFF; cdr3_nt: TGTGCCAGCAGCCAAGAGAACGGAGGCCCCGGGAATGAGCAGTTCTTC
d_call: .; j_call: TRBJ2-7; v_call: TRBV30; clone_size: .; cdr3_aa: CAWSGSFRGGADEQYF; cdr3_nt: TGTGCCTGGAGTGGGTCGTTTCGAGGGGGGGCAGACGAGCAGTACTTC
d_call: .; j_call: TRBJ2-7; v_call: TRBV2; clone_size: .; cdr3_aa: CASTPGLDEQYF; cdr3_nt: TGTGCCAGCACCCCAGGGTTGGACGAGCAGTACTTC
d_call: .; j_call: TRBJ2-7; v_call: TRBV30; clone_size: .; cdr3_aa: CALKVSMSYEQYF; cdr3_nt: TGTGCCCTAAAGGTTAGCATGAGTTACGAGCAGTACTTC
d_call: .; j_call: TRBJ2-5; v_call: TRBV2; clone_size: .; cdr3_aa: CASHLQTQYF; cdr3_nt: TGTGCCAGCCACTTACAGACCCAGTACTTC
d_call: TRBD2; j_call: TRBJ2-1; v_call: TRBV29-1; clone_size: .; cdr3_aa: CSVKGTSGRGDEQFF; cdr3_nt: TGCAGCGTTAAAGGGACTAGCGGGAGGGGGGATGAGCAGTTCTTC
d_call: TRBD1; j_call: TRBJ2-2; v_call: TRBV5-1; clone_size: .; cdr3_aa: CASSDRTGNTGELFF; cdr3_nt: TGCGCCAGCAGCGATAGGACAGGGAACACCGGGGAGCTGTTTTTT
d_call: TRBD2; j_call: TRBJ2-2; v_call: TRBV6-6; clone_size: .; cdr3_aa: CAVWEGRNTGELFF; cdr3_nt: TGTGCCGTCTGGGAGGGACGTAACACCGGGGAGCTGTTTTTT
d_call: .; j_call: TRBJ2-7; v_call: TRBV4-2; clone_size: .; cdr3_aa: CASSPTRVTEQYF; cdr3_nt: TGTGCCAGCAGCCCGACGAGGGTTACGGAGCAGTACTTC
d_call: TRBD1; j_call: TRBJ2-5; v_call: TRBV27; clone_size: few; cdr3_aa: CASSPRTGAQETQYF; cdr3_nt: TGTGCCAGCAGTCCCCGGACAGGGGCCCAAGAGACCCAGTACTTC
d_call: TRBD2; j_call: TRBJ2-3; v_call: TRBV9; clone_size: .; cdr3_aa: CASSVYAGGADTQYF; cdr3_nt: TGTGCCAGCAGCGTATATGCGGGGGGTGCAGATACGCAGTATTTT